This T cell receptor (beta chain) emerged from a study of neurological immune-mediated disorders. The method for making cDNA was 5'RACE, and it used 10-nucleotide random UMIs. TCRdb analysed the 5' RACE reads with MiXCR anew, one entry per CDR3 protein. This table has more than 40,000 distinct CDR3 sequences, roughly 13% appearing once. Looked up from germline, CDR1 is MNHEY and CDR2 is SVGEGT. Trimming cost V 2 bases and J 2 bases, with 9 bases left between them. This CDR3 is 14 amino acids long. The study's findings and limits: Private repertoires in all groups were suggested, as expanded clones shared no CDR3 amino acid sequences across subjects. HTLV-1-associated myelopathy showed the most TCR clonal expansion; multiple sclerosis the least, below healthy controls.

This clonotype appeared many times. No antigen is known for it. Specified time point: longitudinal time-point 3. Libraries used 2 million unsorted PBMCs kept frozen in RNAlater. This receptor was obtained from a male donor with HTLV-1-associated myelopathy (HAM/TSP). The chain combines TRBV6-2 or TRBV6-3 with TRBJ1-2; maybe TRBD1 (5 bases). The sequencing input was PBMCs. Here the CDR3 reads CASSYKGWNYGYTF. The CDR3 DNA follows: TGTGCCAGCAGTTACAAGGGGTGGAACTATGGCTACACCTTC.